One and the same sample provided the 5 T cell receptor beta chains below, sequenced in a study of blood T cell repertoires in COVID-19. The protocol was immunoSEQ multiplex PCR, while the TCRdb copy is restricted to in-frame clones and leaves out a portion. The repertoire has over 65,000 clones, under 90% of them found once; the top ten carry 9.5% to 15%. The source material was peripheral blood. These receptors came from a middle-aged woman with active or convalescent COVID-19.

The rearrangement uses TRBV28 and TRBJ1-4; 8 bases map to TRBD1. This CDR3 has 15 amino acids. V lost 2 bases and J lost 8; bases outside the gene matches: 7. Germline values: CDR1 MDHEN, CDR2 SYDVKM. Here the CDR3 DNA reads TGTGCCAGCAGTTTAATCCGGACAGGGAGGGAAAAACTGTTTTTT. Translated, it gives CASSLIRTGREKLFF. The variable domain in full, completed from reference TRBV28 and TRBJ1-4, reads DVKVTQSSRYLVKRTGEKVFLECVQDMDHENMFWYRQDPGLGLRLIYFSYDVKMKEKGDIPEGYSVSREKKERFSLILESASTNQTSMYLCASSLIRTGREKLFFGSGTQLSVL.

The chain is built from TRBV29-1 and TRBJ1-1; unclear D gene. The V gene's germline CDR1 is SQVTM and CDR2 ANQGSEA. Deletions cut 7 bases from V and 0 bases from J, with 6 bases between. CDR3 length equals 11 residues. The CDR3 DNA sequence: TGCAGCGGGGAGTTGAACACTGAAGCTTTCTTT. Residues: CSGELNTEAFF.

The V call is TRBV7-2, the J call TRBJ2-5; D is perhaps TRBD2 (6 bases). This CDR3 has 15 residues. V dropped 1 base and J dropped 4 bases, with 13 bases sitting between them. The germline V gene encodes CDR1 SGHTA and CDR2 FQGNSA. The DNA for the CDR3 is TGTGCCAGCAGCTTAGTCCTAGGAGGGCTAGAGACCCAGTACTTC. It yields the protein CASSLVLGGLETQYF. Full variable domain (remainder filled in from reference TRBV7-2 and TRBJ2-5): GAGVSQSPSNKVTEKGKDVELRCDPISGHTALYWYRQSLGQGLEFLIYFQGNSAPDKSGLPSDRFSAERTGGSVSTLTIQRTQQEDSAVYLCASSLVLGGLETQYFGPGTRLLVL.

As regards this clone: A much larger clone is a single base away; this may be a read error. J is TRBJ2-5 and V is TRBV5-6; perhaps TRBD2 as D (6 bases). There are 15 residues in the CDR3. In germline, CDR1 is SGHDT, CDR2 YYEEEE. The CDR3 DNA reads TGTGCCAGCAGCTCCCCTCCATGGGAGGAAGAGGCCCAGTACTTC. This gives the protein CASSSPPWEEEAQYF.

The chain links TRBV19 to TRBJ2-4; D remains ambiguous. Germline V CDR1 and CDR2: LNHDA, SQIVND (reference sequence). V was cut by 3 bases and J by 9 bases, with 12 bases left in between. This CDR3 has 13 amino acids. CDR3 region: CASSISSTGIQYF. CDR3 nucleotide sequence: TGTGCCAGTAGTATCTCGAGCACCGGCATTCAGTACTTC.